This TCR beta chain was found in a study of regulatory T cells in long-lasting Graves disease. Construction of TCR beta libraries relied on iRepertoire HTBI primers and on Arm-PCR targeting CDR3 regions. MiXCR was run by TCRdb on the multiplex PCR reads, yielding one entry per CDR3 protein. The repertoire includes 350,000 to 550,000 distinct CDR3 sequences, over 15% of them detected once, and around a quarter sits in the top ten. This CDR3 has 11 residues. J was trimmed by 11 bases and V by 5 bases; bases with no gene match: 4. Germline V gives CDR1 GTSNPN, CDR2 SVGIG (reference sequence). Time point indicated: newly diagnosed GD, antithyroid drugs for less than 3 months. PBMC RNA served as the TCR library source. The sample holds a few counts of this clonotype. The same data also contributed to another study, on T cells in Graves' hyperthyroidism and ophthalmopathy.

The chain couples TRBV30 to TRBJ2-3; 10 nucleotides agree with TRBD2. The TCR sequence derives from a woman between 18 and 30 years old with Graves disease. The sequenced sample was peripheral blood mononuclear cells (PBMCs), obtained at new diagnosis, from a patient treated with antithyroid drugs. The CDR3 DNA sequence: TGTGCCTGGGGTGGACTAGCGGTGCAGTATTTT. It translates to CAWGGLAVQYF.